This T cell receptor beta chain originates from a study of Graves' ophthalmopathy and Graves' hyperthyroidism. Amplification of TCR beta CDR3 regions used RNA transcripts. HTBI primers were used in a first-round RT-PCR, which preceded a second-round multiplex PCR. TCRdb reprocessed the multiplex PCR reads with MiXCR, giving one entry per CDR3 protein. The top ten clones hold roughly 11% of a sample with over a million distinct CDR3 sequences, less than 45% of them seen once. This CDR3 is 15 amino acids long. Germline V gives CDR1 SGHTA, CDR2 FQGNSA. Concerning this clonotype itself: The junction shows a germline mismatch at one end, possibly a read error.

The chain combines TRBV7-2 with TRBJ2-6; 8 bases align to TRBD2. Specimen: peripheral blood or thyroid tissue (not recorded which). This TCR came from an adult man with Graves' hyperthyroidism. CDR3 DNA sequence: TGTGCCAGCAGCTTAGGGATCGGGGGGGCCGACGTCCTGACTTTC. Translated: CASSLGIGGADVLTF.